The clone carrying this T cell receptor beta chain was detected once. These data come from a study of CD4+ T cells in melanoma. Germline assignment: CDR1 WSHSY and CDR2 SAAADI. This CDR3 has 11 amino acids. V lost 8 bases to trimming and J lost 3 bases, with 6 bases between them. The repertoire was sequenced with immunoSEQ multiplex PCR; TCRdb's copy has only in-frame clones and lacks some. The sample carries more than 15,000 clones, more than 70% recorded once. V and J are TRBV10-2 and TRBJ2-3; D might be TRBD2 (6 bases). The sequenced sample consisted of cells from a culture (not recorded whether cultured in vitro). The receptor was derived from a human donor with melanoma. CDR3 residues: CASGRTDTQYF. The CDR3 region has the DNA TGCGCCAGCGGGAGGACAGATACGCAGTATTTT.